Shown below are 27 T cell receptor beta chains from a single sample sequenced in a study of metastatic and nonmetastatic thyroid tumors. All patients were treatment-naive before thyroid surgery. TCRdb re-analyzed the PCR reads through MiXCR. The sample has tens of thousands of clones; more than 9.5% are singletons. The sequenced material came from blood. Receptors originate from a female donor with papillary thyroid cancer or a benign thyroid nodule (not recorded which). Some clones in this sample may be carry-over from other donors' samples.

As for this clone: This could be a read error, since a much larger clone is one nucleotide away. This CDR3 reads CASSSSRFHGQFF. The CDR3 nucleotides read TGTGCCAGCAGCTCCAGCAGGTTCCATGGGCAGTTCTTC. This chain uses TRBV7-8 with TRBJ2-1; no reliable D call. The V end lost 4 bases, the J end lost 12 bases, and 16 bases lay between the germline ends. In germline, CDR1 is SGHVS, CDR2 FQNEAQ. This CDR3 comprises 13 residues.

The chain is built from TRBV6-2 or TRBV6-3 and TRBJ1-2; TRBD1 agrees at 8 bases. After removal of 6 bases from V and 6 bases from J, the junction contained 6 bases not matched to a gene. The CDR3 is 13 amino acids. Per germline, CDR1 MNHEY and CDR2 SVGEGT. The CDR3 protein is CASSYRTGHGYTF. The CDR3 DNA reads TGTGCCAGCAGCTACAGGACAGGGCATGGCTACACCTTC.

In this sample, this clone turned up a few times. V is TRBV6-1 and J is TRBJ2-7, with D possibly matching TRBD2 (9 bases). This CDR3 has 15 residues. Germline CDR1 reads MNHNS; CDR2 reads SASEGT. The V end was cut by 7 bases, the J end by 6 bases, with 22 bases between. This CDR3 reads CASTEVGQGLAEQYF. In DNA form, the CDR3 reads TGTGCCAGCACCGAGGTAGGACAGGGACTAGCCGAGCAGTACTTC.

V usage is TRBV6-1 and J usage is TRBJ2-3, with TRBD2 identical over 8 bases. V dropped 6 bases and J dropped 4; count of bases not matched to a gene: 12. This CDR3 has 16 amino acids. Germline values: CDR1 MNHNS, CDR2 SASEGT. CDR3 DNA sequence: TGTGCCAGCAGCCTTTTCGGCGGGAGGTTGGCAGATACGCAGTATTTT. This codes for CASSLFGGRLADTQYF.

This clone was detected ten times or more. The chain uses TRBV7-9 and TRBJ2-5; D remains ambiguous. Germline V CDR1 and CDR2: SEHNR, FQNEAQ (reference sequence). This CDR3 is 14 amino acids long. V lost 3 bases, J lost 2 bases, and 10 bases lay in between. The CDR3 here is CASSFAPTQETQYF. DNA for the CDR3: TGTGCCAGCAGCTTCGCTCCAACACAAGAGACCCAGTACTTC.

The sample holds many counts of this clone. V is TRBV11-3 and J is TRBJ2-3, with D perhaps matching TRBD1 (6 bases). Germline V gene sequence: CDR1 SGHNT, CDR2 YENEEA. The CDR3 is made up of 14 amino acids. The germline V and J ends were trimmed by 3 bases and 0 bases, with 7 bases remaining between them. CDR3 loop: CASSLDRSTDTQYF. The CDR3 bases are TGTGCCAGCAGCTTGGACAGAAGCACAGATACGCAGTATTTT.

About this clone: This CDR3 is also generated by other DNA sequences in the sample. This chain links TRBV9 with TRBJ1-1; D is undetermined. Germline values: CDR1 SGDLS, CDR2 YYNGEE. V was pared by 0 bases and J by 3 bases, with 6 bases between. This CDR3 is 13 amino acids long. The CDR3 loop reads CASSVGGDTEAFF. In DNA, the CDR3 is TGTGCCAGCAGCGTAGGCGGCGACACTGAAGCTTTCTTT.

Turning to this clone: This may arise from a read error, as a much more abundant clone is one base away. This chain uses TRBV5-1 with TRBJ2-2; 8 nucleotides line up with TRBD1. The V gene's germline CDR1 is SGHRS and CDR2 YFSETQ. CDR3 length: 16 amino acids. Trimming at V came to 3 bases and at J to 1 base, leaving 5 bases not matched to a gene. CDR3 sequence reads: CASSWTGTGNTGELFF. The CDR3 DNA is TGCGCCAGCAGCTGGACCGGGACAGGGAACACCGGGGAGCTGTTTTTT. The complete variable domain, with remaining parts taken from reference TRBV5-1 and TRBJ2-2, reads KAGVTQTPRYLIKTRGQQVTLSCSPISGHRSVSWYQQTPGQGLQFLFEYFSETQRNKGNFPGRFSGRQFSNSRSEMNVSTLELGDSALYLCASSWTGTGNTGELFFGEGSRLTVL.

This chain links TRBV30 with TRBJ2-1; 8 positions match TRBD2. From germline, CDR1 is GTSNPN and CDR2 SVGIG (reference sequence). The junction had 5 bases not matched to a gene; V was cut back by 4 bases and J by 9 bases. The CDR3 loop spans 12 amino acids. DNA of the CDR3: TGTGCCTGGATTAGCGGGGTAGGTGAGCAGTTCTTC. Protein sequence: CAWISGVGEQFF.

This clone was seen ten or more times. This CDR3 is CSVVGDQGEVYF. The CDR3 DNA reads as TGCAGCGTTGTTGGGGATCAGGGAGAGGTATATTTT. This sequence joins TRBV29-1 and TRBJ2-3; D is tentatively TRBD1 or TRBD2 (5 bases each). The CDR3 loop spans 12 amino acids. With 4 bases removed from V and 15 bases from J, the gap between germline ends came to 20 bases. Per the germline V gene, CDR1 is SQVTM and CDR2 is ANQGSEA.

This clone was seen repeatedly, ten times or more. This sequence joins TRBV20-1 and TRBJ1-2, with D hard to call. This CDR3 has 14 amino acids. Trimming stripped 0 bases from V and 1 base from J, with 9 bases between. CDR1 and CDR2 (germline): DFQATT, SNEGSKA (reference sequence). CDR3 protein: CSARDPALNYGYTF. The CDR3 nucleotides read TGCAGTGCTAGAGATCCAGCCCTTAACTATGGCTACACCTTC.

This clone was seen at least ten times. The genes are TRBV27 and TRBJ2-7, with D possibly matching TRBD1 (6 bases). Germline assignment: CDR1 MNHEY and CDR2 SMNVEV (reference sequence). The V end lost 3 bases, the J end lost 6 bases, and 12 bases lay between the germline ends. The CDR3 covers 13 residues. The CDR3 reads CASSLGRGVEQYF. The CDR3 nucleotides are TGTGCCAGCAGTTTGGGCAGGGGCGTCGAGCAGTACTTC.

This clone was counted many times. The chain joins TRBV5-1 to TRBJ1-1, with no clear D. The germline gives CDR1 SGHRS, CDR2 YFSETQ. V was pared by 0 bases and J by 8 bases, with 11 bases between. This CDR3 spans 13 amino acids. CDR3 DNA sequence: TGCGCCAGCAGCTTGGCGGGGAGGCCGGAAGCTTTCTTT. Its protein product is CASSLAGRPEAFF.

This clone was seen ten or more times. This chain connects TRBV27 to TRBJ1-6, with D hard to call. The CDR3 totals 14 residues. Trimming pared 0 bases from V and 6 bases from J, leaving 6 bases between. Looked up from germline, CDR1 is MNHEY and CDR2 is SMNVEV (reference sequence). The CDR3 bases are TGTGCCAGCAGTTTATCGGCAGTTAATTCACCCCTCCACTTT. This codes for CASSLSAVNSPLHF.

The chain recombines TRBV6-1 with TRBJ1-6, with D unresolved. CDR1 and CDR2 (germline): MNHNS, SASEGT. Trimming shortened V by 1 base and J by 9 bases, and 10 bases separated the two germline ends. The CDR3 covers 14 residues. The CDR3 bases are TGTGCCAGCAGTGAAGAGACATGGTGTTCACCCCTCCACTTT. Its translation is CASSEETWCSPLHF.

The sample holds a few counts of this clone. A read error may be the cause here, since a much bigger clone is one base away. This chain links TRBV11-2 with TRBJ2-2; the match to TRBD2 covers 14 bases. Trimming at V came to 3 bases and at J to 6 bases, leaving 3 bases not matched to a gene. The CDR3 spans 16 residues. The V gene's germline CDR1 is SGHAT and CDR2 FQNNGV. The CDR3 nucleotides read TGTGCCAGCAGCTTTCAGACTAGCGGGGGGGCCGGGGAGCTGTTTTTT. Its protein product is CASSFQTSGGAGELFF.

Many counts were recorded for this clone. The rearrangement joins TRBV29-1 to TRBJ2-1, with D uncertain. Trimming removed 2 bases at V and 1 base at J, with 9 bases between. The CDR3 covers 14 residues. CDR1 SQVTM and CDR2 ANQGSEA come from the germline V gene. In DNA, the CDR3 is TGCAGCGTTGAATCCGGGTTGTCCTACAATGAGCAGTTCTTC. It yields the protein CSVESGLSYNEQFF.

This clone has at least ten counts. The V gene is TRBV20-1, the J gene TRBJ2-3; 7 nucleotides align to TRBD2. The V segment lost 6 bases and the J segment 11 bases; nucleotides outside the gene matches: 8. This CDR3 comprises 11 residues. CDR1 and CDR2 from the germline V gene are DFQATT and SNEGSKA (reference sequence). The CDR3 nucleotides read TGCAGTGCGGGCCCACTAGCGTGGCAGTATTTT. Residues: CSAGPLAWQYF.

This clone was found a few times. The chain is built from TRBV6-1 and TRBJ2-7; 7 positions agree with TRBD1. CDR1 and CDR2 (germline): MNHNS, SASEGT. V lost 6 bases and J lost 2; bases outside the gene matches: 7. The CDR3 has 14 amino acids. The CDR3 coding sequence is TGTGCCAGCAGCTTAGATCAGGGGGCCTACGAGCAGTACGTC. Translation gives CASSLDQGAYEQYV.

Many counts were recorded for this clone. V and J are TRBV6-2 or TRBV6-3 and TRBJ2-5; TRBD2 aligns across 10 bases. The CDR3 runs 15 residues. The V and J ends lost 7 bases and 5 bases, in that order; junction bases with no gene match: 10. Germline CDR1 MNHEY, CDR2 SVGEGT. The CDR3 protein is CASTPSGSRRETQYF. CDR3 coding DNA: TGTGCCAGCACCCCTAGCGGGAGTAGGAGGGAGACCCAGTACTTC.

A few counts support this clone. V is TRBV11-2 and J is TRBJ1-1; unclear D gene. Deletions cut 2 bases from V and 2 bases from J, with 12 bases between. Germline V gene lookup returns CDR1 SGHAT and CDR2 FQNNGV. The length of the CDR3 is 15 residues. CDR3 residues: CASSLRQSSNTEAFF. In DNA form, the CDR3 reads TGTGCCAGCAGCTTACGGCAGAGTTCAAACACTGAAGCTTTCTTT.

This clone was counted many times. The chain couples TRBV27 to TRBJ1-4, with D possibly being TRBD1 (5 bases). This CDR3 region has 17 residues. V was clipped by 0 bases and J by 3 bases, with 14 bases between them. Germline-derived CDR1 and CDR2 are MNHEY and SMNVEV (reference sequence). The CDR3, as DNA: TGTGCCAGCAGTTTATCCCCTTTGGGGGGGGCTAATGAAAAACTGTTTTTT. Its translation: CASSLSPLGGANEKLFF.

The rearrangement links TRBV5-1 to TRBJ1-1; 8 bases align to TRBD1. The germline gives CDR1 SGHRS, CDR2 YFSETQ. The CDR3 loop spans 18 amino acids. V gave up 0 bases and J gave up 1 base; unmatched junction bases: 11. This CDR3 is CASSLVPPGQVANTEAFF. DNA for the CDR3: TGCGCCAGCAGCTTGGTTCCCCCGGGACAGGTGGCGAACACTGAAGCTTTCTTT.

The table lists this clone with a few counts. The genes are TRBV24-1 and TRBJ2-1; weak D call: TRBD2 (6 bases). This CDR3 region has 16 residues. V was trimmed by 1 base and J by 7 bases, leaving 16 bases between them. In germline, CDR1 is KGHDR, CDR2 SFDVKD. This CDR3 reads CATSDFASEGLNEQFF. Written as DNA, the CDR3 is TGTGCCACCAGTGATTTCGCTAGCGAAGGGCTTAATGAGCAGTTCTTC.

This clone was recorded at least ten times. CDR3 sequence reads: CASSPLKETQYF. The CDR3 DNA sequence: TGTGCCAGCTCCCCACTCAAAGAGACCCAGTACTTC. The chain uses TRBV2 and TRBJ2-5; D unresolved. CDR1 and CDR2 (germline): SNHLY, FYNNEI. CDR3 size: 12 residues. The V end was cut by 8 bases, the J end by 3 bases, with 10 bases between.

The genes are TRBV11-2 and TRBJ2-7; 8 nucleotides line up with TRBD1. Germline CDR1 reads SGHAT; CDR2 reads FQNNGV. The trim removed 5 bases at V and 2 bases at J, leaving 14 bases unmatched. This CDR3 has 17 residues. CDR3 loop: CASSLKRQGKLAYEQYF. Here the CDR3 DNA reads TGTGCCAGCAGCCTCAAGCGACAGGGGAAACTTGCCTACGAGCAGTACTTC.

This clone was counted at least ten times. The V and J genes are TRBV6-1 and TRBJ2-3; D is tentatively TRBD1 or TRBD2 (5 bases each). V was trimmed by 10 bases and J by 6 bases, leaving 8 bases between them. The germline V gene has CDR1 MNHNS and CDR2 SASEGT. This CDR3 has 10 residues. CDR3 region: CAIRDDTQYF. The CDR3 DNA sequence: TGTGCCATCCGGGACGATACGCAGTATTTT.